These T cell receptor beta chains were read from a single sample in a study of blood T cell repertoires in COVID-19. The data were produced by immunoSEQ multiplex PCR, yet TCRdb's version contains in-frame clones alone and is incomplete. The profile covers about 71,000 clones, with roughly 82% appearing a single time and roughly 15% taken by the ten largest. Sequencing was performed on peripheral blood. The receptors come from a woman of 80 years or more with acute or convalescent COVID-19. Each CDR3 is given with its conserved first and last residue. Fields, in order: CDR3 protein, J gene, V gene, D gene, clone size. The D gene is left open where the match is weak. Rows give clone size only sometimes, using once, few, many, or a class for an expanded clone.

CDR3: CASSQPSF
J: TRBJ2-3
V: TRBV3-1/TRBV3-2
D: .
size: .

CDR3: CASSYWANTEAFF
J: TRBJ1-1
V: TRBV6-2/TRBV6-3
D: .
size: .

CDR3: CASSSGLARYNEQFF
J: TRBJ2-1
V: TRBV11-2
D: .
size: .

CDR3: CASSRDRASNQPQHF
J: TRBJ1-5
V: TRBV18
D: TRBD1
size: .

CDR3: CASSEAGRVTGELFF
J: TRBJ2-2
V: TRBV6-1
D: TRBD2
size: .

CDR3: CASSYGTGGQETQYF
J: TRBJ2-5
V: TRBV5-1
D: TRBD1
size: few

CDR3: CASSGARVETQYF
J: TRBJ2-5
V: TRBV5-1
D: .
size: .

CDR3: CASSDAGTSRWNEQFF
J: TRBJ2-1
V: TRBV6-4
D: TRBD2
size: few

CDR3: CASSQDRATDTQYF
J: TRBJ2-3
V: TRBV4-1
D: .
size: .

CDR3: CASSQEVAGGFGDEQFF
J: TRBJ2-1
V: TRBV4-1
D: TRBD2
size: .

CDR3: CASSKTGLSVSYEQYF
J: TRBJ2-7
V: TRBV21-1
D: .
size: .

CDR3: CASSGGYNQPQHF
J: TRBJ1-5
V: TRBV27
D: .
size: .

CDR3: CASSLVGPETQYF
J: TRBJ2-5
V: TRBV7-9
D: .
size: .

CDR3: CASRGGTGESSPLHF
J: TRBJ1-6
V: TRBV2
D: TRBD1
size: many

CDR3: CASRGTGAGTTDTQYF
J: TRBJ2-3
V: TRBV27
D: TRBD1
size: .

CDR3: CASSQAGGTSGRGDTDTQYF
J: TRBJ2-3
V: TRBV4-1
D: TRBD2
size: once

CDR3: CASSLEASGAYEQYF
J: TRBJ2-7
V: TRBV5-4
D: TRBD2
size: .

CDR3: CASSWGGQGEGKTVF
J: TRBJ1-4
V: TRBV27
D: TRBD1
size: .

CDR3: CAGKTGNTGELFF
J: TRBJ2-2
V: TRBV25-1
D: .
size: .

CDR3: CASSRQGADGNTIYF
J: TRBJ1-3
V: TRBV2
D: TRBD1
size: .

CDR3: CASRNRGTNYGYTF
J: TRBJ1-2
V: TRBV6-5
D: TRBD1
size: .

CDR3: CASSLGQGSYEQYF
J: TRBJ2-7
V: TRBV27
D: TRBD1
size: few

CDR3: CASSFWTTTDTQYF
J: TRBJ2-3
V: TRBV7-9
D: .
size: .

CDR3: CASSYALASAKNIQYF
J: TRBJ2-4
V: TRBV6-5
D: .
size: .

CDR3: CASISNPGQVYGYTF
J: TRBJ1-2
V: TRBV28
D: TRBD1
size: .

CDR3: CASSENRGSYGYTF
J: TRBJ1-2
V: TRBV2
D: TRBD1
size: .

CDR3: CASSLFAPMNTEAFF
J: TRBJ1-1
V: TRBV5-6
D: .
size: .

CDR3: CASSPIPTNEKLFF
J: TRBJ1-4
V: TRBV6-5
D: .
size: few

CDR3: CASSYLDRAGNTIYF
J: TRBJ1-3
V: TRBV6-5
D: TRBD1
size: .

CDR3: CASSQVYNTGKRNQPQHF
J: TRBJ1-5
V: TRBV28
D: .
size: .

CDR3: CASSYSVGQGPGVEYF
J: TRBJ2-7
V: TRBV6-6
D: TRBD1
size: .

CDR3: CASSPAALAADTQYF
J: TRBJ2-3
V: TRBV11-2
D: .
size: .

CDR3: CASSQTGLRSYEQYF
J: TRBJ2-7
V: TRBV2
D: .
size: .

CDR3: CASSSGQTTNEKLFF
J: TRBJ1-4
V: TRBV5-1
D: .
size: .

CDR3: CASSLYGSLEQYF
J: TRBJ2-7
V: TRBV27
D: .
size: .